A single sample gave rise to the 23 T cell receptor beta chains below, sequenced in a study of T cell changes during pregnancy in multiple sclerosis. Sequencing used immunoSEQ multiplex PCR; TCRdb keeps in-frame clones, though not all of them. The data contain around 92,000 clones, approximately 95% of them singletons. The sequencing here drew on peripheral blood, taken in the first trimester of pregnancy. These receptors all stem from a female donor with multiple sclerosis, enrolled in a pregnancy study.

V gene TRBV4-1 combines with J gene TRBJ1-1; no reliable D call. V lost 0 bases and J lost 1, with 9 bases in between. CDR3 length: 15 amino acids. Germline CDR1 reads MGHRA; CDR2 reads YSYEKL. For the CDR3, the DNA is TGCGCCAGCAGCCAAGATCCCCAGGCGAACACTGAAGCTTTCTTT. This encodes CASSQDPQANTEAFF.

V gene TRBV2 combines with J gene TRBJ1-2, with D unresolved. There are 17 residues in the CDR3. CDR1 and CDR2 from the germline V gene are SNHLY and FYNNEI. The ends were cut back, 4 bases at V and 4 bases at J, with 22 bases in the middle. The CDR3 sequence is CASSVTRDGPSGYGYTF. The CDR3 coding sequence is TGTGCCAGCAGTGTCACAAGGGATGGACCAAGCGGCTATGGCTACACCTTC.

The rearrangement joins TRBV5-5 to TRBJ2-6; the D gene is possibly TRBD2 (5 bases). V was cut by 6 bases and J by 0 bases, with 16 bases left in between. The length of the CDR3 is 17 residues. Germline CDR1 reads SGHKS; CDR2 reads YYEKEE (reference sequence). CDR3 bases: TGTGCCAGCACGCGTTCTGGACTGAACTCTGGGGCCAACGTCCTGACTTTC. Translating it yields CASTRSGLNSGANVLTF.

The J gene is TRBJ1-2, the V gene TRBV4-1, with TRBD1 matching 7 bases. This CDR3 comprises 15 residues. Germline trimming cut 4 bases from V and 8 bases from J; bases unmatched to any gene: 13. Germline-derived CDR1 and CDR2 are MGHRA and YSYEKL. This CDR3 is CASSPRTGPRGGYTF. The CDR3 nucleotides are TGCGCCAGCAGCCCTCGGACAGGTCCACGCGGAGGCTACACCTTC.

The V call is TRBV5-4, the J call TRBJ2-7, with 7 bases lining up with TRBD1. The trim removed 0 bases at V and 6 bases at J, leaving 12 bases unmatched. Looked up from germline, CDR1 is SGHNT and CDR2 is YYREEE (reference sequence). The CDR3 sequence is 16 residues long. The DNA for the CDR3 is TGTGCCAGCAGCTTGGACAGACAGGGTGGCATAAGCGAGCAGTACTTC. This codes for CASSLDRQGGISEQYF.

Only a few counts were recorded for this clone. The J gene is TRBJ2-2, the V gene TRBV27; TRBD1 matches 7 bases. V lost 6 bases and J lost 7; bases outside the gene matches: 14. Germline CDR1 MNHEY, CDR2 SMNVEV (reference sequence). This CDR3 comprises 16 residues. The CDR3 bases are TGTGCCAGCAGCTCGACAGGGACAACCTTAGGCGGGGAGCTGTTTTTT. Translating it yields CASSSTGTTLGGELFF.

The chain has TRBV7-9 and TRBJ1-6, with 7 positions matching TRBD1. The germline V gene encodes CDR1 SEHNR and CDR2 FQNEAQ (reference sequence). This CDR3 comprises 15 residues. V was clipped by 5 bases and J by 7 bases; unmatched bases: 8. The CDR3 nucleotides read TGTGCCAGCAGCGAAATCGGGACAGCGAATTCACCCCTCCACTTT. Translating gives CASSEIGTANSPLHF.

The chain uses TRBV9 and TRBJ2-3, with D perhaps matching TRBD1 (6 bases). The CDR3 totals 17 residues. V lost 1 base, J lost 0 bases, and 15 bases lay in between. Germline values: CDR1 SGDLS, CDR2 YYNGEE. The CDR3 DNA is TGTGCCAGCAGCGTATCTATTACAGGGTCTAGCACAGATACGCAGTATTTT. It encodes CASSVSITGSSTDTQYF. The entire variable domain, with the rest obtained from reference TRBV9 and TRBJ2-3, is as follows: DSGVTQTPKHLITATGQRVTLRCSPRSGDLSVYWYQQSLDQGLQFLIQYYNGEERAKGNILERFSAQQFPDLHSELNLSSLELGDSALYFCASSVSITGSSTDTQYFGPGTRLTVL.

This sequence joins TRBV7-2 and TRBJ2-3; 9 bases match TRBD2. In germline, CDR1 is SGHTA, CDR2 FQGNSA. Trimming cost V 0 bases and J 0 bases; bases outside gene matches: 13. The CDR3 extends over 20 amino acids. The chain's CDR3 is CASSLASSGDRRTSTDTQYF. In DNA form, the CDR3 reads TGTGCCAGCAGCTTAGCGTCTAGCGGGGATCGGAGAACTAGCACAGATACGCAGTATTTT.

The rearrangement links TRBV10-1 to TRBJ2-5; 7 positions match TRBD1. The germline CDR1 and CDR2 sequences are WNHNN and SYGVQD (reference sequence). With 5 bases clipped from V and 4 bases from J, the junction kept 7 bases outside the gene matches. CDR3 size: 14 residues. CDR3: CASSTRDSGETQYF. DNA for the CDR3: TGCGCCAGCAGTACCCGGGACAGCGGAGAGACCCAGTACTTC.

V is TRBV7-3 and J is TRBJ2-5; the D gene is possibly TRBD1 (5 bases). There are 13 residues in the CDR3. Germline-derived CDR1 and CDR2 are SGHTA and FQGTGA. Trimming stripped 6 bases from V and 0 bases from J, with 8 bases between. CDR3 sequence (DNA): TGTGCCAGCAGGGCAGGGAACCAAGAGACCCAGTACTTC. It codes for CASRAGNQETQYF. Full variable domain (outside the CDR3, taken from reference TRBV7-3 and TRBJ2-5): GAGVSQTPSNKVTEKGKYVELRCDPISGHTALYWYRQSLGQGPEFLIYFQGTGAADDSGLPNDRFFAVRPEGSVSTLKIQRTERGDSAVYLCASRAGNQETQYFGPGTRLLVL.

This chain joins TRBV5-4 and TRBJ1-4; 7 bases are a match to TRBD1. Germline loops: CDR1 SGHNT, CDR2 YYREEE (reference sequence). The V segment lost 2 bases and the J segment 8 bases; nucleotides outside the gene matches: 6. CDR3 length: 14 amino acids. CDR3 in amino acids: CASSLVGTAEKLFF. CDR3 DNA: TGTGCCAGCAGCTTAGTGGGGACAGCGGAAAAACTGTTTTTT.

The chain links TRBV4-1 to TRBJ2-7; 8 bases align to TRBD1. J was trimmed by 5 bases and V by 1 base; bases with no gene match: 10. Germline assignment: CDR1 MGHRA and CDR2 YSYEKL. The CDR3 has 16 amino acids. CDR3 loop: CASSQALSGGFNEQYF. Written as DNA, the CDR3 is TGCGCCAGCAGCCAAGCTTTATCAGGGGGCTTCAACGAGCAGTACTTC.

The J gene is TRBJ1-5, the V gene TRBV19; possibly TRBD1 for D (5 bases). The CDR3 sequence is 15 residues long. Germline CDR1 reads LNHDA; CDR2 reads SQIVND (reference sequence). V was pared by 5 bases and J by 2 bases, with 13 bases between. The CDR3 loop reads CASSQDGRGNQPQHF. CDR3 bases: TGTGCCAGTAGTCAGGATGGCAGGGGCAATCAGCCCCAGCATTTT. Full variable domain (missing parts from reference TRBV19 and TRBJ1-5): DGGITQSPKYLFRKEGQNVTLSCEQNLNHDAMYWYRQDPGQGLRLIYYSQIVNDFQKGDIAEGYSVSREKKESFPLTVTSAQKNPTAFYLCASSQDGRGNQPQHFGDGTRLSIL.

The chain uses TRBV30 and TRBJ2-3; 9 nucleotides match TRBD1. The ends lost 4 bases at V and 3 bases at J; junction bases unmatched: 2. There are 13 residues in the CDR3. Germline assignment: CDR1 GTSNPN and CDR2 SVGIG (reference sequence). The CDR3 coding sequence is TGTGCCTGGAACGGACAGGGGACAGATACGCAGTATTTT. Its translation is CAWNGQGTDTQYF.

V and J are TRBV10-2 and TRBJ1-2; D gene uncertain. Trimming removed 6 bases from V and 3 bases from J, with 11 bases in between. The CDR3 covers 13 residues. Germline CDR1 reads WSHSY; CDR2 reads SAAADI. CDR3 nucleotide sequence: TGCGCCAGCAGATCCGACACAGACTATGGCTACACCTTC. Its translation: CASRSDTDYGYTF.

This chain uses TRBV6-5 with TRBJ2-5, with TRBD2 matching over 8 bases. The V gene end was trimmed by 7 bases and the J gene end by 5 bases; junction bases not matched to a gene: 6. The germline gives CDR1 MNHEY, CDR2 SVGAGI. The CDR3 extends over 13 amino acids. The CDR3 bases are TGTGCCAGCACGGGACTAGGAAGGGAGACCCAGTACTTC. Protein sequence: CASTGLGRETQYF.

CDR3 bases: TGTGCCAGCGTAAAATACGGGACAGCTAATGAAAAACTGTTTTTT. It encodes CASVKYGTANEKLFF. The chain links TRBV2 to TRBJ1-4; 7 bases are a match to TRBD1. Per the germline V gene, CDR1 is SNHLY and CDR2 is FYNNEI. The J segment lost 3 bases and the V segment lost 8 bases, leaving 9 bases of the junction unmatched. The CDR3 is 15 residues long.

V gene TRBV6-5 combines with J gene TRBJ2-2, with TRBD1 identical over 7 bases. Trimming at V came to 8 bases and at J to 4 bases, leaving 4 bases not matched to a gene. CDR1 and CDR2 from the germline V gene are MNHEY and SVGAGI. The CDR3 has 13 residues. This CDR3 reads CASHPGGTGELFF. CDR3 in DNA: TGTGCCAGCCACCCAGGGGGCACCGGGGAGCTGTTTTTT.

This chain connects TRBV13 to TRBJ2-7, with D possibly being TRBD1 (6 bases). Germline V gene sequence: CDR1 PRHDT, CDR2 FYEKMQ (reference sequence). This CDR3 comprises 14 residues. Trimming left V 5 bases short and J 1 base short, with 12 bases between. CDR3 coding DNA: TGTGCCAGCAGCACCTGGGACAAATCCTACGAGCAGTACTTC. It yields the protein CASSTWDKSYEQYF.

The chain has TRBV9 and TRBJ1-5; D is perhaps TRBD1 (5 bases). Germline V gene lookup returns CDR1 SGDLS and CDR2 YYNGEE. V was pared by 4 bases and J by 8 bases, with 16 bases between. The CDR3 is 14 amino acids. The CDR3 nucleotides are TGTGCCAGCAGCTATACGGAGGGGTTTGAGCCCCAGCATTTT. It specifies CASSYTEGFEPQHF.

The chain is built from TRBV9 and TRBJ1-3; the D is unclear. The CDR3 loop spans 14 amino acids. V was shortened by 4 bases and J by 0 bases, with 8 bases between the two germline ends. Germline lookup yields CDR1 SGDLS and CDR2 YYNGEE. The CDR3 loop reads CASSTGPSGNTIYF. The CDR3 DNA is TGTGCCAGCAGCACCGGTCCCTCTGGAAACACCATATATTTT.

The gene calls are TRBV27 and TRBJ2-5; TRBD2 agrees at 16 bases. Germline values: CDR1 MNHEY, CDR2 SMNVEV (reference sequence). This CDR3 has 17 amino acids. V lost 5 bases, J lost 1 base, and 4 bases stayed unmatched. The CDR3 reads CASSGTSGGGLQETQYF. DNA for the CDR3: TGTGCCAGCAGTGGGACTAGCGGGGGGGGGCTCCAAGAGACCCAGTACTTC.